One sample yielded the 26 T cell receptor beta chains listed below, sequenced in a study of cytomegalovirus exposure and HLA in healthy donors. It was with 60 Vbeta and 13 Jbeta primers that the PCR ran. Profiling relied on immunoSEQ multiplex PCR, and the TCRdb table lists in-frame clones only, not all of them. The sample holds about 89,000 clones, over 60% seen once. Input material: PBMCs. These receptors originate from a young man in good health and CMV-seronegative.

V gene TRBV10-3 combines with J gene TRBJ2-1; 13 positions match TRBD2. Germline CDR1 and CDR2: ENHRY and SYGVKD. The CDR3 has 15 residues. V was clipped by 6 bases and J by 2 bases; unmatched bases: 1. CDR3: CAISGTSGAYNEQFF. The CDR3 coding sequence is TGTGCCATCAGCGGGACTAGCGGGGCCTACAATGAGCAGTTCTTC.

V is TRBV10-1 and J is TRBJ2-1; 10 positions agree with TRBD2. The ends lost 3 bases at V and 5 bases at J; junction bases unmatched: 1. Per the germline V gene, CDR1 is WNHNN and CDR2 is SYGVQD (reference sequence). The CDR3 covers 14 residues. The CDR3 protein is CASSDGLADNEQFF. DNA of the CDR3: TGCGCCAGCAGTGATGGACTAGCGGACAATGAGCAGTTCTTC.

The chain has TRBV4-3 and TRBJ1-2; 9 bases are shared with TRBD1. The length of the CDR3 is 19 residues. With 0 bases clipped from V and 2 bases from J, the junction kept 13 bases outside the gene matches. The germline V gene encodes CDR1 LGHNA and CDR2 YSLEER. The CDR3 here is CASSQDYRQGGYSNYGYTF. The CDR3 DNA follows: TGCGCCAGCAGCCAAGATTATCGACAGGGGGGCTATTCAAACTATGGCTACACCTTC.

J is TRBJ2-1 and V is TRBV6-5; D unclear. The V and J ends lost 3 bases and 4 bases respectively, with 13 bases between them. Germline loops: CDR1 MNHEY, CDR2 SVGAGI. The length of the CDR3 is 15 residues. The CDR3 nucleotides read TGTGCCAGCAGTTATTTGGGTCAGGTGTACAATGAGCAGTTCTTC. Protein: CASSYLGQVYNEQFF.

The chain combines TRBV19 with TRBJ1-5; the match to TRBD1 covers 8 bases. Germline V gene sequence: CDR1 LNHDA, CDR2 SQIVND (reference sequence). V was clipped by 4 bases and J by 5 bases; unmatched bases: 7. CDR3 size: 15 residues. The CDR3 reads CASSNRGVLDQPQHF. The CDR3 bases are TGTGCCAGTAGTAACAGGGGGGTACTGGATCAGCCCCAGCATTTT.

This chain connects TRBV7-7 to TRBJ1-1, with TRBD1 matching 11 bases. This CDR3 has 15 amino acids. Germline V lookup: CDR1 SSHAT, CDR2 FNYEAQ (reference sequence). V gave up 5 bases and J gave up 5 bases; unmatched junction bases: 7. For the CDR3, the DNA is TGTGCCAGCAGCCCCCTGGACAGGGGGCGGACTGAAGCTTTCTTT. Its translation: CASSPLDRGRTEAFF. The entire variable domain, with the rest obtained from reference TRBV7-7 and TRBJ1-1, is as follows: GAGVSQSPRYKVTKRGQDVTLRCDPISSHATLYWYQQALGQGPEFLTYFNYEAQPDKSGLPSDRFSAERPEGSISTLTIQRTEQRDSAMYRCASSPLDRGRTEAFFGQGTRLTVV.

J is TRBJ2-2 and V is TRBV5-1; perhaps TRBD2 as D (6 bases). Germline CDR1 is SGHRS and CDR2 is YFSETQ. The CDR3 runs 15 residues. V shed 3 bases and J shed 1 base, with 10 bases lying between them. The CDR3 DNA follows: TGCGCCAGCAGCTCGGGACTGCAGAACACCGGGGAGCTGTTTTTT. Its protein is CASSSGLQNTGELFF. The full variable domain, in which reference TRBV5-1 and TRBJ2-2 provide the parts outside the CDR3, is KAGVTQTPRYLIKTRGQQVTLSCSPISGHRSVSWYQQTPGQGLQFLFEYFSETQRNKGNFPGRFSGRQFSNSRSEMNVSTLELGDSALYLCASSSGLQNTGELFFGEGSRLTVL.

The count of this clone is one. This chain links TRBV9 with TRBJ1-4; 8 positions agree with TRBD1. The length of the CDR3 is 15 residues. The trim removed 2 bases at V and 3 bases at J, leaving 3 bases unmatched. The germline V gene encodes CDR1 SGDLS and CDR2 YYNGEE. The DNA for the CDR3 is TGTGCCAGCAGCGTGACAGGGGCCTCTAATGAAAAACTGTTTTTT. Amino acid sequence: CASSVTGASNEKLFF.

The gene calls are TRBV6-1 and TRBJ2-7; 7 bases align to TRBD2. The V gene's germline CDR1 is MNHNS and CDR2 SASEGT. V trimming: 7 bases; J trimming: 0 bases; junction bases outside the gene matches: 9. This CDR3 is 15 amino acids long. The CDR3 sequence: CASIALSSGSYEQYF. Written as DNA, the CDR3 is TGTGCCAGCATTGCACTATCTAGCGGCTCCTACGAGCAGTACTTC.

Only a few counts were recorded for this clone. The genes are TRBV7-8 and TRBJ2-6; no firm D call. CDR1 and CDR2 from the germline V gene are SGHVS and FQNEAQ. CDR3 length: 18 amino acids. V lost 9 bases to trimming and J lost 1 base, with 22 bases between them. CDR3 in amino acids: CASTRLAYFRSGANVLTF. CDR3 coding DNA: TGTGCCAGTACTCGACTGGCCTACTTCAGATCTGGGGCCAACGTCCTGACTTTC.

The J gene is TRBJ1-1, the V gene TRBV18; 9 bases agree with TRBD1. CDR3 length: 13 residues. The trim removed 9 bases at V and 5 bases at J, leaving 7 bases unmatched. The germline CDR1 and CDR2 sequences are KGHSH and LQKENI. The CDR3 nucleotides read TGTGCCAGTGGACAGGGGAGGATTACTGAAGCTTTCTTT. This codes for CASGQGRITEAFF. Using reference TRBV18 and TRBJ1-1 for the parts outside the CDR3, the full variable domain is NAGVMQNPRHLVRRRGQEARLRCSPMKGHSHVYWYRQLPEEGLKFMVYLQKENIIDESGMPKERFSAEFPKEGPSILRIQQVVRGDSAAYFCASGQGRITEAFFGQGTRLTVV.

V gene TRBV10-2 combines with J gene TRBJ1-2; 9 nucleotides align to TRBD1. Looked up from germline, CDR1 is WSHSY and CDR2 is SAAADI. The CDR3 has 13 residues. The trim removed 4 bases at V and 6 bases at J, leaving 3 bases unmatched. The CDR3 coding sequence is TGCGCCAGCAGTGGGGGACAGGGTGATGGCTACACCTTC. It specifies CASSGGQGDGYTF.

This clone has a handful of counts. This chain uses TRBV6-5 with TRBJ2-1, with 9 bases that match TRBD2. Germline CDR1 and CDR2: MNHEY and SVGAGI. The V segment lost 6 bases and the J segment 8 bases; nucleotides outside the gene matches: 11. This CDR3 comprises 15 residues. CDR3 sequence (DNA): TGTGCCAGCAGCATTCTCGGACTAGCGACGGATGAGCAGTTCTTC. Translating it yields CASSILGLATDEQFF.

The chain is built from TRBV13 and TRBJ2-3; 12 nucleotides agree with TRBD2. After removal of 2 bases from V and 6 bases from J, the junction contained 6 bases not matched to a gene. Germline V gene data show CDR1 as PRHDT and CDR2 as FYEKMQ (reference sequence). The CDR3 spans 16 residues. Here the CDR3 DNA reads TGTGCCAGCAGCTTACAGACTAGCGGGAGTAGTGATACGCAGTATTTT. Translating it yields CASSLQTSGSSDTQYF.

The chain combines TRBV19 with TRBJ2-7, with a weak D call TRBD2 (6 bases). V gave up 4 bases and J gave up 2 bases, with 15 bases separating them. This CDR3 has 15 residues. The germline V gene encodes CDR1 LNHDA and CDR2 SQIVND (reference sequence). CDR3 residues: CASSKDYSLAYEQYF. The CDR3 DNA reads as TGTGCCAGTAGTAAGGACTATAGTTTAGCCTACGAGCAGTACTTC.

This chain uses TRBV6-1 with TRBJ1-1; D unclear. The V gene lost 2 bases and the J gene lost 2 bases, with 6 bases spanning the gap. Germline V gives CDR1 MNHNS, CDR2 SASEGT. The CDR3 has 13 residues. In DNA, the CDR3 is TGTGCCAGCAGTGAATATTTCAACACTGAAGCTTTCTTT. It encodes CASSEYFNTEAFF.

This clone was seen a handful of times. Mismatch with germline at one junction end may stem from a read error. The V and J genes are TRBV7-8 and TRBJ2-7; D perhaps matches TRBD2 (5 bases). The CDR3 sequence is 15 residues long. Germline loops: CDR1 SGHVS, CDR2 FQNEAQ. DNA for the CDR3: TGTGCCAGCAGCATAGCTTACGCCCTAGCTTACGAGCAGTACTTC. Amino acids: CASSIAYALAYEQYF.

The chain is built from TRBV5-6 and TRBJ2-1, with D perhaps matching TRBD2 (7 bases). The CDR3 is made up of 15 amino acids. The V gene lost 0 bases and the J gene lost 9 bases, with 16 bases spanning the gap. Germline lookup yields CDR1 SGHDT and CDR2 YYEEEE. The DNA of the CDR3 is TGTGCCAGCAGCTTGGCCGGGGGCGGGAGAGGTGAGCAGTTCTTC. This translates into CASSLAGGGRGEQFF.

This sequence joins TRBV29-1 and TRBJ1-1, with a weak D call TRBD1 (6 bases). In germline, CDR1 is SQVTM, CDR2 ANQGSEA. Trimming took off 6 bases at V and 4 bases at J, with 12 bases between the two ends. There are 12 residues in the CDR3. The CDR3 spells CSVQGWSTEAFF. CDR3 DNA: TGCAGCGTACAGGGATGGAGCACTGAAGCTTTCTTT.

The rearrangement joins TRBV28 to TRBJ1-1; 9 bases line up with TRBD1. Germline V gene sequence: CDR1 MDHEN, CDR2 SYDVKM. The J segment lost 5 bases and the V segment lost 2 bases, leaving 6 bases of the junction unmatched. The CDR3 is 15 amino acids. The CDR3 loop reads CASSLTGGAWTEAFF. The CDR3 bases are TGTGCCAGCAGTTTAACAGGGGGCGCTTGGACTGAAGCTTTCTTT.

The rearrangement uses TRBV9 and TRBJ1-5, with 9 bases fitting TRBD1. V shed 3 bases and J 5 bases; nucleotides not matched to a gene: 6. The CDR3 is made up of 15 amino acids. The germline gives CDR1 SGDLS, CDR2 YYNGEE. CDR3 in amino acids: CASSEGGDRDQPQHF. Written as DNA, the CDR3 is TGTGCCAGCAGCGAGGGTGGGGACAGGGATCAGCCCCAGCATTTT.

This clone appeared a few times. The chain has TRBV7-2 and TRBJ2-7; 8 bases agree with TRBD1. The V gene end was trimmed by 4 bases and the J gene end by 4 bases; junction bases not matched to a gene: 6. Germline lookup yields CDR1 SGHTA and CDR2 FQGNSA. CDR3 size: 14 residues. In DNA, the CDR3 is TGTGCCAGCAGCTCGGACAGGGTTGGATACGAGCAGTACTTC. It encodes CASSSDRVGYEQYF.

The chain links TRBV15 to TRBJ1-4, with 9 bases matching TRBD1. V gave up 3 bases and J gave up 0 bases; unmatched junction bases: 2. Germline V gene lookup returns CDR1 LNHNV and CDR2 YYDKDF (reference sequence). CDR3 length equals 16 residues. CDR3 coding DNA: TGTGCCACCAGCAGGGGACAGGGTGCAACTAATGAAAAACTGTTTTTT. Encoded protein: CATSRGQGATNEKLFF.

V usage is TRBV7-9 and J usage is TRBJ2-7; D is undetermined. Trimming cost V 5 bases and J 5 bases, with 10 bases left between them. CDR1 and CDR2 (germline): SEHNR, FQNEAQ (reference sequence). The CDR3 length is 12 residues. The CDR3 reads CASSPSYHEQYF. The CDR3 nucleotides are TGTGCCAGCAGCCCTAGTTATCACGAGCAGTACTTC.

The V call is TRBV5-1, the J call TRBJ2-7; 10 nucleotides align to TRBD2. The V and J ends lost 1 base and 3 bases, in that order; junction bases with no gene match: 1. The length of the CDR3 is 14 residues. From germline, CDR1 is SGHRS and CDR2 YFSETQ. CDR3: CASSLSGGDYEQYF. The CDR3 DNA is TGCGCCAGCAGCTTGAGCGGGGGGGACTACGAGCAGTACTTC.

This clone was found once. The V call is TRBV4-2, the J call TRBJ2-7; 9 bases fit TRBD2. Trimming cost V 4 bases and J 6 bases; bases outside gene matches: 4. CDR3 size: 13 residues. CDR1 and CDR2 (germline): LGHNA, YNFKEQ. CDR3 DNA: TGTGCCAGCAGCCGGACTAGCGAATCCGAGCAGTACTTC. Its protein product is CASSRTSESEQYF.